Given below is one T cell receptor (beta chain) in context. Its antigen is still unknown. This record comes from a study of shared clonotypes between healthy human individuals. Study findings and constraints: Generally, naive subsets came out with larger estimated richness than memory subsets.

For every subset, genomic DNA was evenly distributed across several immunoSEQ plates. Here immunoSEQ multiplex PCR was the method, and the copy in TCRdb shows in-frame clones only, minus some. This table has over 750,000 clones, 90% to 97% appearing once. Naivety among CD8 cells was defined by CD45RO negativity and positive CCR7 selection, thereby excluding terminally differentiated effector memory CD45RA+ cells. The CDR3 sequence is 15 residues long. Germline CDR1 and CDR2: LNHDA and SQIVND (reference sequence). The V gene end was trimmed by 3 bases and the J gene end by 5 bases; junction bases not matched to a gene: 5.

The sequence derives from a man under 40 in good health. Sequencing was done on a sample of naive CD8+ T cells sorted from blood. J is TRBJ2-2 and V is TRBV19, with TRBD2 identical over 8 bases. The CDR3 spells CASSIFSGTTGELFF. The CDR3, as DNA: TGTGCCAGTAGTATCTTTAGCGGGACTACCGGGGAGCTGTTTTTT. The variable domain in full, with the rest retrieved from reference TRBV19 and TRBJ2-2, is DGGITQSPKYLFRKEGQNVTLSCEQNLNHDAMYWYRQDPGQGLRLIYYSQIVNDFQKGDIAEGYSVSREKKESFPLTVTSAQKNPTAFYLCASSIFSGTTGELFFGEGSRLTVL.